This TCR beta chain is from a study of monozygotic twins with inflammatory bowel disease. TCRdb re-called the 5' RACE reads; one entry per CDR3 protein, DNA not given. The repertoire table contains roughly 200,000 distinct CDR3 sequences. The CDR3 covers 16 residues. Germline V gene lookup returns CDR1 DFQATT and CDR2 SNEGSKA (reference sequence). The receptor's source is a human donor with ulcerative colitis or Crohn's disease, or a healthy co-twin of an affected twin (not recorded which). The specimen sequenced was blood. The V call is TRBV20-1, the J call TRBJ2-7; TCRdb returns TRBD1, unconfirmable since there is no DNA. The CDR3: CSAVGLTGKSSYEQYF.